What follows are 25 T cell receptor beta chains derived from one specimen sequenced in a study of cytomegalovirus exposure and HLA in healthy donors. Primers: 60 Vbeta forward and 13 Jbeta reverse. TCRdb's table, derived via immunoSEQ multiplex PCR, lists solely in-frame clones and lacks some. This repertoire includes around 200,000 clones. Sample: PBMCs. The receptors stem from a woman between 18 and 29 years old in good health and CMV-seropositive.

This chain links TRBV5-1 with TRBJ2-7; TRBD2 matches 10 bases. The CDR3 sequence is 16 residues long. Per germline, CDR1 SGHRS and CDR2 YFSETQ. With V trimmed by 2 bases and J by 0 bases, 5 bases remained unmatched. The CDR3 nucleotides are TGCGCCAGCAGCTTAGGACTAGCGGCGAGCTCCTACGAGCAGTACTTC. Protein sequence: CASSLGLAASSYEQYF.

The DNA of the CDR3 is TGTGCCAGCAGCTTGGAGGGGAACAGGGGGCTGAATTCACCCCTCCACTTT. Amino acids: CASSLEGNRGLNSPLHF. V usage is TRBV5-4 and J usage is TRBJ1-6; 9 positions agree with TRBD1. The J segment lost 7 bases and the V segment lost 0 bases, leaving 8 bases of the junction unmatched. The CDR3 sequence is 17 residues long. CDR1 is SGHNT, CDR2 YYREEE, per germline (reference sequence).

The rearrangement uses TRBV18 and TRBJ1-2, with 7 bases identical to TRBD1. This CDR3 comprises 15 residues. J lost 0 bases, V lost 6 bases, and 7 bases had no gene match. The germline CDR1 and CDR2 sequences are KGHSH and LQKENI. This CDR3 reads CASSPRQGANYGYTF. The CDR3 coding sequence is TGTGCCAGCTCTCCCCGGCAGGGGGCTAACTATGGCTACACCTTC.

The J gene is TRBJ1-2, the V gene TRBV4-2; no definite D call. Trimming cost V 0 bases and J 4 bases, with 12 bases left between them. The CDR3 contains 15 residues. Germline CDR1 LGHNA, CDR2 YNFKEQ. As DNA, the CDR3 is TGTGCCAGCAGCCAAGATGTCGTGGGGAGCTATGGCTACACCTTC. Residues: CASSQDVVGSYGYTF.

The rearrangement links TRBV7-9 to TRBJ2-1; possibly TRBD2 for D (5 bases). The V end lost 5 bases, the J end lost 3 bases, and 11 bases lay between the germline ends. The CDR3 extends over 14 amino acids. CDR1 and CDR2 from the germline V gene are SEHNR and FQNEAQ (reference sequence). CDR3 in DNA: TGTGCCAGCAGCCCCCTCGCGGGCTACAATGAGCAGTTCTTC. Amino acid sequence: CASSPLAGYNEQFF. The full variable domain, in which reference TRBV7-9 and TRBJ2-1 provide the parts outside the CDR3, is DTGVSQNPRHKITKRGQNVTFRCDPISEHNRLYWYRQTLGQGPEFLTYFQNEAQLEKSRLLSDRFSAERPKGSFSTLEIQRTEQGDSAMYLCASSPLAGYNEQFFGPGTRLTVL.

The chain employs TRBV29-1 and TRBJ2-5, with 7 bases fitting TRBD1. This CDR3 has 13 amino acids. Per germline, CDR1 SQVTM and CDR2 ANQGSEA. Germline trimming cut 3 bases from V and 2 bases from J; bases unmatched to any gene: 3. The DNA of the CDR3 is TGCAGCGTTGAGGGGGACAGTCAAGAGACCCAGTACTTC. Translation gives CSVEGDSQETQYF.

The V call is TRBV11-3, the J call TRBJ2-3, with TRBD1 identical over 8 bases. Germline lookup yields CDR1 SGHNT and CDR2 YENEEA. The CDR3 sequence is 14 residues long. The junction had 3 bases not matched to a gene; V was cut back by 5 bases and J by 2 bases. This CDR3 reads CASSPTGVTDTQYF. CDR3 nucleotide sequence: TGTGCCAGCAGCCCGACAGGGGTCACAGATACGCAGTATTTT. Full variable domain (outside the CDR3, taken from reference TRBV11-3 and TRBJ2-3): EAGVVQSPRYKIIEKKQPVAFWCNPISGHNTLYWYLQNLGQGPELLIRYENEEAVDDSQLPKDRFSAERLKGVDSTLKIQPAELGDSAVYLCASSPTGVTDTQYFGPGTRLTVL.

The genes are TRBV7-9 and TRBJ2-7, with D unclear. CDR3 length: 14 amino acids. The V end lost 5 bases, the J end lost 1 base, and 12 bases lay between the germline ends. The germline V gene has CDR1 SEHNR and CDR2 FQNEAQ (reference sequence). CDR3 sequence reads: CASSKTTRSYEQYF. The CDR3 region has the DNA TGTGCCAGCAGCAAGACAACCCGGTCCTACGAGCAGTACTTC.

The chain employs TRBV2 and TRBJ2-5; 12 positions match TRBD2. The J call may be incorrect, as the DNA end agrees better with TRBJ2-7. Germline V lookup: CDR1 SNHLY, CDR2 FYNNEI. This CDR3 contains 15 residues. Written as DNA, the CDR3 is TGTGCCAGCAGTGGGCCTAGCGGGGGGGCATACGAGCAGTACTTC. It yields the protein CASSGPSGGAYEQYF.

The CDR3 DNA is TGTGCCAGCAGAGAAGCAGGGGAATCCTACGAGCAGTACTTC. Its translation is CASREAGESYEQYF. The V and J genes are TRBV6-5 and TRBJ2-7, with D maybe TRBD1 (6 bases). Deletions cut 6 bases from V and 1 base from J, with 13 bases between. The CDR3 is made up of 14 amino acids. Germline CDR1 and CDR2: MNHEY and SVGAGI.

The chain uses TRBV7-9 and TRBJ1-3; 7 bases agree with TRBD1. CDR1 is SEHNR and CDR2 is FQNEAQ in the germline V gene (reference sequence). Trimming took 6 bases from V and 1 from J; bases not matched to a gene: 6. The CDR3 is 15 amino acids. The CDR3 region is CASRPGTASGNTIYF. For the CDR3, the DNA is TGTGCCAGCAGACCGGGGACAGCTTCTGGAAACACCATATATTTT.

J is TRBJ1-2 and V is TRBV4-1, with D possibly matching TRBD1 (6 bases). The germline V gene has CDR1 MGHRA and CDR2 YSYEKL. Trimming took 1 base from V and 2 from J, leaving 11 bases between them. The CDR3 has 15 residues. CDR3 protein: CASSQAGDLNYGYTF. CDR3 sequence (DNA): TGCGCCAGCAGCCAAGCAGGGGACCTAAACTATGGCTACACCTTC.

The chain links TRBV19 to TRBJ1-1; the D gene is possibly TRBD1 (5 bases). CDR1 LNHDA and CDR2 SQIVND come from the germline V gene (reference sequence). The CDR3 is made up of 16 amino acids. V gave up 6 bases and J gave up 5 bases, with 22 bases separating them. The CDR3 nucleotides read TGTGCCAGTAGCAACTTCCCGGGCCGGGGGGTAACTGAAGCTTTCTTT. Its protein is CASSNFPGRGVTEAFF.

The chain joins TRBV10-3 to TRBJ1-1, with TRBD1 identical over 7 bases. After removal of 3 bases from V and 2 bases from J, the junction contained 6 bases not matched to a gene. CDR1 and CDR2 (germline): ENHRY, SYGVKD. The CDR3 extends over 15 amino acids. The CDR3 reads CAISEYRGLNTEAFF. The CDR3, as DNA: TGTGCCATCAGTGAATACAGGGGCCTAAACACTGAAGCTTTCTTT.

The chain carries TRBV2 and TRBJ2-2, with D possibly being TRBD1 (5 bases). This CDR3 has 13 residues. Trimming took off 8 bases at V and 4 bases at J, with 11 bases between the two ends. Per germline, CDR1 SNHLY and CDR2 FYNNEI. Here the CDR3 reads CASGAQGTGELFF. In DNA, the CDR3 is TGTGCCAGCGGGGCTCAGGGCACCGGGGAGCTGTTTTTT.

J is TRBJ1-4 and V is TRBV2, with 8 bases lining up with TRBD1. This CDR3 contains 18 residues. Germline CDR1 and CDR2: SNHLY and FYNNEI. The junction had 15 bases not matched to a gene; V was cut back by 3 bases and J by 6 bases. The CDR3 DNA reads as TGTGCCAGCAGTGACCAGGGGGCGCTTAGTAGTCTCTATGAAAAACTGTTTTTT. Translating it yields CASSDQGALSSLYEKLFF.

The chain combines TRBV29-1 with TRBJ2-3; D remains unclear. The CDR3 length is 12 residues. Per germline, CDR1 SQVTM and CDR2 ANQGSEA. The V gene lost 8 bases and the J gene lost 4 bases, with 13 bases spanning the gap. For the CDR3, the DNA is TGCAGCTTCCAGCCCAGGTCAGATACGCAGTATTTT. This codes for CSFQPRSDTQYF.

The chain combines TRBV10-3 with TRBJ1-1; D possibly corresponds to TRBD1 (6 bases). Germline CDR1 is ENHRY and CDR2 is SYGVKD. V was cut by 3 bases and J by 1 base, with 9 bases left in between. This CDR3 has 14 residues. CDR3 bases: TGTGCCATCAGTGATTGGGGGCAGAACACTGAAGCTTTCTTT. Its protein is CAISDWGQNTEAFF.

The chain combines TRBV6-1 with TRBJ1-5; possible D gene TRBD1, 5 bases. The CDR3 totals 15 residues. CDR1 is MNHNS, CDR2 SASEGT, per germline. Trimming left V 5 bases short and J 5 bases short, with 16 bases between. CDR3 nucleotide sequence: TGTGCCAGCAGTCCCCCGGGCAGGGATGATCAGCCCCAGCATTTT. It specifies CASSPPGRDDQPQHF.

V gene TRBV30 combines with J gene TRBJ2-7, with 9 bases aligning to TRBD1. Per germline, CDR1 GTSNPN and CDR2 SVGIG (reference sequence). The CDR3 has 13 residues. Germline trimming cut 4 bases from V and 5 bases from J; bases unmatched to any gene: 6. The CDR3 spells CAWNSGQGDEQYF. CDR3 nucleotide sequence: TGTGCCTGGAACTCGGGACAGGGAGACGAGCAGTACTTC.

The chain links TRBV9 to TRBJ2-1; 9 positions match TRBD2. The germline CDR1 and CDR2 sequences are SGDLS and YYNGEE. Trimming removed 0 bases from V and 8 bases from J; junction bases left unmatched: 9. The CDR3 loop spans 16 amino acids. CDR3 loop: CASSVATMGLAYEQFF. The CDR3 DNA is TGTGCCAGCAGCGTAGCTACGATGGGACTAGCCTATGAGCAGTTCTTC.

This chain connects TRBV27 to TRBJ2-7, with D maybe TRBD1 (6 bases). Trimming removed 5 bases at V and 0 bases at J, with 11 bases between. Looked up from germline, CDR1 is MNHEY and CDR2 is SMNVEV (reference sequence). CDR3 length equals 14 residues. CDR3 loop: CASSPQGNSYEQYF. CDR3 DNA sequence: TGTGCCAGCAGTCCACAGGGAAACTCCTACGAGCAGTACTTC.

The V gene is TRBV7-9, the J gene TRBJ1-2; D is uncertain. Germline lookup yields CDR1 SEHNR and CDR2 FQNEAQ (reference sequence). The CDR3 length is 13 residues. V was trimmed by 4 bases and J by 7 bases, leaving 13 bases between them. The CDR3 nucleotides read TGTGCCAGCAGCTCCCCCGGGGTTAGTGGCTACACCTTC. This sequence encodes CASSSPGVSGYTF. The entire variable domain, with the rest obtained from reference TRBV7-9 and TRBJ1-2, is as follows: DTGVSQNPRHKITKRGQNVTFRCDPISEHNRLYWYRQTLGQGPEFLTYFQNEAQLEKSRLLSDRFSAERPKGSFSTLEIQRTEQGDSAMYLCASSSPGVSGYTFGSGTRLTVV.

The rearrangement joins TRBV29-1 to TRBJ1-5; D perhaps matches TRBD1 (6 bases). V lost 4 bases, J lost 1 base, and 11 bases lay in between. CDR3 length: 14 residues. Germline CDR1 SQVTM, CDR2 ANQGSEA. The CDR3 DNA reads TGCAGCGTTGTACCGCAGGGGAGCAATCAGCCCCAGCATTTT. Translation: CSVVPQGSNQPQHF.

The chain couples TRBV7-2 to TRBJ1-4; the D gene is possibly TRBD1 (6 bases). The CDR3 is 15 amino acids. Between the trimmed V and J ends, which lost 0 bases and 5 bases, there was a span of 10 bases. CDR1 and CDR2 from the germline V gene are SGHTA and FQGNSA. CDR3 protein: CASSLASGGNEKLFF. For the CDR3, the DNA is TGTGCCAGCAGCTTAGCTTCGGGGGGCAATGAAAAACTGTTTTTT.